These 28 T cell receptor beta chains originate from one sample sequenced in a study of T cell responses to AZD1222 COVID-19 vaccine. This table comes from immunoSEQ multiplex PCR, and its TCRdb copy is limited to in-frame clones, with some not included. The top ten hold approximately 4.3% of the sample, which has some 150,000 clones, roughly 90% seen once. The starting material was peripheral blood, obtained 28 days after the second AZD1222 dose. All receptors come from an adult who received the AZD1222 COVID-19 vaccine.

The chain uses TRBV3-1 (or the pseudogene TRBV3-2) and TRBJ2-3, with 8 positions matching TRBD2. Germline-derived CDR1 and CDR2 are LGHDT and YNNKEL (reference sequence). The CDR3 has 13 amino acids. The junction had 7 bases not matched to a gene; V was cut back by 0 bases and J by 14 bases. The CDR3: CASSQDPGLVAYF. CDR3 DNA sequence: TGTGCCAGCAGCCAAGACCCGGGACTAGTGGCGTATTTT.

In DNA form, the CDR3 reads TGTGCCAGCTCACCGTCCGGACAGGGGTCCTTCGAGCAGTTCTTC. It specifies CASSPSGQGSFEQFF. The V gene is TRBV18, the J gene TRBJ2-1, with 9 bases that match TRBD1. Germline V gene data show CDR1 as KGHSH and CDR2 as LQKENI. J gave up 10 bases and V 3 bases, and 10 bases lay outside the gene matches. The CDR3 sequence is 15 residues long.

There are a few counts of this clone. This CDR3 reads CASSLVNSRPSTF. In nucleotides, the CDR3 is TGTGCCAGCAGTTTAGTTAATAGTAGGCCTAGTACCTTC. This chain joins TRBV12-3 or TRBV12-4 and TRBJ1-2; D not resolved. The V gene lost 1 base and the J gene lost 14 bases, with 17 bases spanning the gap. The CDR3 covers 13 residues.

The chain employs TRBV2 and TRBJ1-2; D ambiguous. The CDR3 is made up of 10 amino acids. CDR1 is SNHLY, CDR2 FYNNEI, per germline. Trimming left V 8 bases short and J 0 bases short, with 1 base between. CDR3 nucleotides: TGTGCCAGCCCTAACTATGGCTACACCTTC. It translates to CASPNYGYTF.

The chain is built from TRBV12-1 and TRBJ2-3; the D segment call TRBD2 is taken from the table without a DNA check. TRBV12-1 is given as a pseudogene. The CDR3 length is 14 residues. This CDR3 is CASSLGTPTDTQYF. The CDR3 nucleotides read TGTGCCAGCAGCTTGGGGACTCCCACAGATACGCAGTATTTT.

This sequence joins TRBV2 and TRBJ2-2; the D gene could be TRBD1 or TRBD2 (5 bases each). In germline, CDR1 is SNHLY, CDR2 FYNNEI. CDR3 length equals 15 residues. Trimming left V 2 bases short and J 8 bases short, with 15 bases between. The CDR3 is CASSESPTGHGELFF. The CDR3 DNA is TGTGCCAGCAGTGAAAGCCCCACGGGGCATGGGGAGCTGTTTTTT.

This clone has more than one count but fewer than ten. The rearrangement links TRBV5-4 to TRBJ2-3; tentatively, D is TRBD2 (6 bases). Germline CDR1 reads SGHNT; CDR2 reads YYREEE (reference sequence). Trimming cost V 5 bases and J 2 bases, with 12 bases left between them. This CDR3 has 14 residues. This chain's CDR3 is CASSFGGDTDTQYF. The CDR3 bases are TGTGCCAGCAGTTTCGGGGGAGACACAGATACGCAGTATTTT.

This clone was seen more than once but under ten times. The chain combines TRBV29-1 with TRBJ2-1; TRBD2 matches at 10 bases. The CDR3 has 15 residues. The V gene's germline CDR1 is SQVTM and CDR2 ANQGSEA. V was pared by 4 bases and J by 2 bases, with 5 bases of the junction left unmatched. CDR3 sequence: CSVVLLAGAYNEQFF. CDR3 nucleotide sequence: TGCAGCGTTGTTTTGCTAGCGGGGGCCTACAATGAGCAGTTCTTC.

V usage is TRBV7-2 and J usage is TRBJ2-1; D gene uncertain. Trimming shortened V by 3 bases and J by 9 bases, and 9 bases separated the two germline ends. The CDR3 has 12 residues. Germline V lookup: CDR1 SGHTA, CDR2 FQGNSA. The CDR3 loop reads CASSFYSGEQFF. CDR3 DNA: TGTGCCAGCAGCTTTTATTCGGGTGAGCAGTTCTTC.

CDR3 in amino acids: CASSPVGDIVRQYF. As DNA, the CDR3 is TGTGCCAGCAGTCCCGTTGGGGACATCGTGAGGCAGTACTTC. V is TRBV6-5 and J is TRBJ2-7, with a possible D match to TRBD1 (6 bases). The V and J ends lost 5 bases and 9 bases respectively, with 20 bases between them. CDR1 and CDR2 (germline): MNHEY, SVGAGI. The CDR3 contains 14 residues.

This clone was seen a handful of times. CDR3 region: CASSELVTSGVLAGELFF. The CDR3 DNA reads as TGTGCCAGCAGTGAGTTGGTGACTAGCGGGGTTCTTGCCGGGGAGCTGTTTTTT. The chain is built from TRBV2 and TRBJ2-2; 11 bases map to TRBD2. In germline, CDR1 is SNHLY, CDR2 FYNNEI. The CDR3 is 18 residues long. Trimming took 3 bases from V and 6 from J; bases not matched to a gene: 12.

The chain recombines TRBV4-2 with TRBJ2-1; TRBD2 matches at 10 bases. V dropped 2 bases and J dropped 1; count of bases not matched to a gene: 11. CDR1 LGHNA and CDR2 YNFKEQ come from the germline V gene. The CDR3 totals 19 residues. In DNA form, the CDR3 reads TGTGCCAGCAGCCAACGTTCTAGCGGGGGAAAGACTTCCTACAATGAGCAGTTCTTC. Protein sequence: CASSQRSSGGKTSYNEQFF.

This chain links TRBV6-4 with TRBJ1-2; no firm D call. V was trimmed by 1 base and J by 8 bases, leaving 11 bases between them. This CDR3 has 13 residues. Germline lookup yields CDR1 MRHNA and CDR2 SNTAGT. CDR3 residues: CASSDYAGRGYTF. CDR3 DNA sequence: TGTGCCAGCAGTGACTACGCGGGTCGAGGCTACACCTTC.

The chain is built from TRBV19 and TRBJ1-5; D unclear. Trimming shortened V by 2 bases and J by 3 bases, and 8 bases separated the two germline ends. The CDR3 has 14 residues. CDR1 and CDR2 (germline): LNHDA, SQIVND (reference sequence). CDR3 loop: CASSITGINQPQHF. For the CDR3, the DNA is TGTGCCAGTAGTATAACTGGAATCAATCAGCCCCAGCATTTT.

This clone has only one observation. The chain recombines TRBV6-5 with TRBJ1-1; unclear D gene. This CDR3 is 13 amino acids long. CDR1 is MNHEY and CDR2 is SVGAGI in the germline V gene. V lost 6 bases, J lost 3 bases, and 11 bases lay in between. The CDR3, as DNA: TGTGCCAGCAGGGATGGTTGGGACACTGAAGCTTTCTTT. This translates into CASRDGWDTEAFF.

The CDR3 loop is CSARRSEAFF. The CDR3, as DNA: TGCAGTGCTAGAAGGAGTGAAGCTTTCTTT. This chain links TRBV20-1 with TRBJ1-1; D is ambiguous. This CDR3 contains 10 residues. V was trimmed by 2 bases and J by 7 bases, leaving 5 bases between them. Per the germline V gene, CDR1 is DFQATT and CDR2 is SNEGSKA (reference sequence).

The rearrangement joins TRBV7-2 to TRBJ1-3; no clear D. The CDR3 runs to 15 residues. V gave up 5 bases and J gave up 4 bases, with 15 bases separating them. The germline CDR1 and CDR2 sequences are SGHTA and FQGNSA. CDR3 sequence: CASSPPRGSGNTIYF. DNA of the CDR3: TGTGCCAGCAGCCCCCCCCGGGGTTCCGGAAACACCATATATTTT.

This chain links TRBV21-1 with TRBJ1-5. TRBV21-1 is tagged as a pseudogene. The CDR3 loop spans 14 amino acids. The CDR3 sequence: CASSIQTMGQPQHF. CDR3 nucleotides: TGTGCCAGCAGCATCCAAACAATGGGTCAGCCCCAGCATTTT.

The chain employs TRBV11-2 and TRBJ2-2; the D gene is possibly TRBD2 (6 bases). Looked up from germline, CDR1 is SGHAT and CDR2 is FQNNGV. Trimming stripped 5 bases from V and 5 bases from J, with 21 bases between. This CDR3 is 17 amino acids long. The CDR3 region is CASSVRRDSIWTGELFF. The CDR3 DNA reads TGTGCCAGCAGCGTCCGCCGGGACTCAATATGGACCGGGGAGCTGTTTTTT. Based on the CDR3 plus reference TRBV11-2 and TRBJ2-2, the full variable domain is EAGVAQSPRYKIIEKRQSVAFWCNPISGHATLYWYQQILGQGPKLLIQFQNNGVVDDSQLPKDRFSAERLKGVDSTLKIQPAKLEDSAVYLCASSVRRDSIWTGELFFGEGSRLTVL.

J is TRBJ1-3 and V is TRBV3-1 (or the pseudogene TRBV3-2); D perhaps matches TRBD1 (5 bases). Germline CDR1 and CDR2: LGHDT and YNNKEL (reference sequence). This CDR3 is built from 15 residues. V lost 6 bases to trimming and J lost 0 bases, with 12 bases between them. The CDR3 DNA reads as TGTGCCAGCAGGCCCGGGGCCATCTCTGGAAACACCATATATTTT. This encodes CASRPGAISGNTIYF.

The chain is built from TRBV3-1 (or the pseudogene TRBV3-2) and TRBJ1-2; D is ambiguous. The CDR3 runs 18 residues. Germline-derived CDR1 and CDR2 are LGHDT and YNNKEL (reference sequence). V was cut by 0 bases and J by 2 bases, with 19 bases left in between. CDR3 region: CASSQDPQIWPANYGYTF. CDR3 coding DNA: TGTGCCAGCAGCCAAGATCCCCAAATCTGGCCAGCAAACTATGGCTACACCTTC.

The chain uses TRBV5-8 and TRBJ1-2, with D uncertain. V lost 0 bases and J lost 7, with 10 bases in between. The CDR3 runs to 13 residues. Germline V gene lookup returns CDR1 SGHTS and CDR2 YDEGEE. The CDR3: CASSLVSGSGYTF. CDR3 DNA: TGTGCCAGCAGCTTGGTGAGCGGGTCTGGCTACACCTTC.

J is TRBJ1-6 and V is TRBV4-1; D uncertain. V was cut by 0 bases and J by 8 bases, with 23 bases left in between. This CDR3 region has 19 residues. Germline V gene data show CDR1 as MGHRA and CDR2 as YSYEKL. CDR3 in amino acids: CASSQESLGRRARDSPLHF. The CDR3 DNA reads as TGCGCCAGCAGCCAAGAGAGCTTGGGGAGGCGCGCCCGAGATTCACCCCTCCACTTT.

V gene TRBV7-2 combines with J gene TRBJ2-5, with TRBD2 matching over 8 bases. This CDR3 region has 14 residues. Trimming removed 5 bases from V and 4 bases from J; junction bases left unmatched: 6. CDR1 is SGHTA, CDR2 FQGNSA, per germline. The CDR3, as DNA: TGTGCCAGCAGCATGAGCGGGGGAGCAGAGACCCAGTACTTC. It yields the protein CASSMSGGAETQYF. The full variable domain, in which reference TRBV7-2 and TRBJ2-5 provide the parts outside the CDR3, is GAGVSQSPSNKVTEKGKDVELRCDPISGHTALYWYRQSLGQGLEFLIYFQGNSAPDKSGLPSDRFSAERTGGSVSTLTIQRTQQEDSAVYLCASSMSGGAETQYFGPGTRLLVL.

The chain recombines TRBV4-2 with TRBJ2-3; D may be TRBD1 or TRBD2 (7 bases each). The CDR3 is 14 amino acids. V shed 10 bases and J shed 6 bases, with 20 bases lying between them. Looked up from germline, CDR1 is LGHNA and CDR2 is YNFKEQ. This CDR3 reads CATSREGAEDTQYF. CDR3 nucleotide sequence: TGTGCCACCTCCAGGGAGGGGGCTGAGGATACGCAGTATTTT.

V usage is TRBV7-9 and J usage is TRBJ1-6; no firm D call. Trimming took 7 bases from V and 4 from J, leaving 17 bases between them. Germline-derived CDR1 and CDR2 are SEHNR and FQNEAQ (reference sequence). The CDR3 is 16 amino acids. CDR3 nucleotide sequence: TGTGCCAGCACCTCCGTTGGAGGGCCTTATAATTCACCCCTCCACTTT. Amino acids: CASTSVGGPYNSPLHF. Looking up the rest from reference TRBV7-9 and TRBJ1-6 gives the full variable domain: DTGVSQNPRHKITKRGQNVTFRCDPISEHNRLYWYRQTLGQGPEFLTYFQNEAQLEKSRLLSDRFSAERPKGSFSTLEIQRTEQGDSAMYLCASTSVGGPYNSPLHFGNGTRLTVT.

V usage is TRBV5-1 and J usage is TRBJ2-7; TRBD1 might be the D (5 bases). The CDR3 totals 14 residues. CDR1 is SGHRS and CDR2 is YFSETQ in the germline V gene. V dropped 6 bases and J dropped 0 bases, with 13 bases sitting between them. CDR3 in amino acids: CASTPDISSYEQYF. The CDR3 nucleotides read TGCGCCAGCACTCCGGACATCAGCTCCTACGAGCAGTACTTC.

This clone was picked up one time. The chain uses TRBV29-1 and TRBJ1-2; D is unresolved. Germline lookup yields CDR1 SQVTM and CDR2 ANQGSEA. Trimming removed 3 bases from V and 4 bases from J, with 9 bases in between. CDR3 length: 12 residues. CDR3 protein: CSVDRTTYGYTF. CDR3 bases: TGCAGCGTTGATCGAACAACCTATGGCTACACCTTC.